A single sample is the source of the 32 T cell receptor beta chains below, sequenced in a study of blood T cells in healthy people across ages. For the second PCR, which ran for roughly 7 to 11 cycles, a sample-barcoded 5' primer and a J-beta primer mix were used. TCRdb re-derived calls from the 5' RACE reads in MiXCR, one entry per CDR3 protein. This table has 1.5 million to 2 million distinct CDR3 sequences, around 42% appearing once. Input material: blood. The receptor source for this set is a human donor in good health.

This clonotype was observed a few times. The chain has TRBV24-1 and TRBJ2-5; D gene unclear. The CDR3 consists of 12 residues. V was shortened by 4 bases and J by 1 base, with 3 bases between the two germline ends. CDR1 is KGHDR and CDR2 is SFDVKD in the germline V gene. The DNA of the CDR3 is TGTGCCACCAGTGAGGCCCAAGAGACCCAGTACTTC. It specifies CATSEAQETQYF.

The chain links TRBV7-9 to TRBJ1-2, with TRBD1 matching 11 bases. CDR1 and CDR2 from the germline V gene are SEHNR and FQNEAQ (reference sequence). The ends lost 5 bases at V and 7 bases at J; junction bases unmatched: 15. The CDR3 runs to 17 residues. The CDR3 sequence: CASSPEGGGQGAFGYTF. The CDR3 nucleotides are TGTGCCAGCAGCCCGGAGGGAGGTGGACAGGGGGCCTTTGGCTACACCTTC.

The J gene is TRBJ1-2, the V gene TRBV20-1; D ambiguous. In germline, CDR1 is DFQATT, CDR2 SNEGSKA (reference sequence). This CDR3 comprises 16 residues. The ends were cut back, 0 bases at V and 0 bases at J, with 14 bases in the middle. The CDR3 is CSARDLRKLSNYGYTF. Written as DNA, the CDR3 is TGCAGTGCTAGAGATTTGAGAAAACTGTCTAACTATGGCTACACCTTC.

This clonotype came up many times. The rearrangement joins TRBV29-1 to TRBJ2-1; 8 bases match TRBD1. The CDR3 has 12 residues. V shed 6 bases and J 9 bases; nucleotides not matched to a gene: 7. Germline CDR1 and CDR2: SQVTM and ANQGSEA. The CDR3 region is CSVLQGVLEQFF. CDR3 in DNA: TGCAGCGTCTTACAGGGGGTCCTTGAGCAGTTCTTC.

This clonotype was detected only a few times. This chain joins TRBV29-1 and TRBJ2-7, with D perhaps TRBD1 (5 bases). V gave up 6 bases and J gave up 0 bases, with 12 bases separating them. This CDR3 contains 13 residues. CDR1 is SQVTM, CDR2 ANQGSEA, per germline. The CDR3 sequence is CSVWTYSSYEQYF. For the CDR3, the DNA is TGCAGCGTATGGACATACAGCTCCTACGAGCAGTACTTC.

This clonotype has only a few counts. The chain couples TRBV27 to TRBJ2-1; no definite D call. Trimming pared 3 bases from V and 5 bases from J, leaving 11 bases between. Germline V CDR1 and CDR2: MNHEY, SMNVEV (reference sequence). The CDR3 length is 14 residues. CDR3 in amino acids: CASSFGTTNNEQFF. The CDR3 coding sequence is TGTGCCAGCAGTTTCGGTACTACGAACAATGAGCAGTTCTTC.

This chain uses TRBV24-1 with TRBJ2-1, with D possibly matching TRBD2 (5 bases). CDR1 and CDR2 from the germline V gene are KGHDR and SFDVKD. Trimming left V 7 bases short and J 2 bases short, with 14 bases between. The CDR3 covers 15 residues. The CDR3 nucleotides read TGTGCCACCAGCCTCGGGGTATCCCCCTACAATGAGCAGTTCTTC. It encodes CATSLGVSPYNEQFF.

Comment on this clonotype: A much more abundant neighbour one base away suggests this may be a read error. The chain combines TRBV7-8 with TRBJ2-1; possibly TRBD2 for D (6 bases). CDR3 length: 16 amino acids. V was cut by 0 bases and J by 7 bases, with 16 bases left in between. Germline CDR1 and CDR2: SGHVS and FQNEAQ. The CDR3 DNA reads as TGTGCCAGCAGCTTAGCGGTCCCCACCGGGAGTAATGAGCAGTTCTTC. Translating gives CASSLAVPTGSNEQFF. Variable domain in full (rest from reference TRBV7-8 and TRBJ2-1): GAGVSQSPRYKVAKRGQDVALRCDPISGHVSLFWYQQALGQGPEFLTYFQNEAQLDKSGLPSDRFFAERPEGSVSTLKIQRTQQEDSAVYLCASSLAVPTGSNEQFFGPGTRLTVL.

The chain employs TRBV5-1 and TRBJ1-2, with unresolved D. The CDR3 runs 15 residues. CDR1 and CDR2 from the germline V gene are SGHRS and YFSETQ. With 4 bases removed from V and 4 bases from J, the gap between germline ends came to 17 bases. CDR3 nucleotide sequence: TGCGCCAGCAGCCCTACGCTAGGACCATCCTATGGCTACACCTTC. Translation: CASSPTLGPSYGYTF.

About this clonotype itself: Relative to the germline gene, one junction end is altered; a read error may explain this. V is TRBV12-3 or TRBV12-4 and J is TRBJ2-5; 8 nucleotides match TRBD2. The CDR3 totals 14 residues. The CDR3 is CASSLGGGTQTRYF. CDR3 DNA: TGTGCCAGCAGTTTGGGCGGGGGGACGCAGACCCGGTACTTC.

The chain carries TRBV20-1 and TRBJ2-3; either TRBD1 or TRBD2 may supply D (5 bases each). Germline values: CDR1 DFQATT, CDR2 SNEGSKA (reference sequence). This CDR3 contains 14 residues. The V end lost 6 bases, the J end lost 0 bases, and 13 bases lay between the germline ends. CDR3 DNA: TGCAGTGCCCGGGGACGCGTTAGCACAGATACGCAGTATTTT. Translated: CSARGRVSTDTQYF.

The rearrangement joins TRBV7-6 to TRBJ2-3, with D possibly being TRBD2 (6 bases). Per germline, CDR1 SGHVS and CDR2 FNYEAQ. Trimming left V 4 bases short and J 5 bases short, with 10 bases between. The CDR3 totals 13 residues. The CDR3 nucleotides are TGTGCCAGCAGCTATTGGGGGGAAGATACGCAGTATTTT. This codes for CASSYWGEDTQYF.

The chain has TRBV5-6 and TRBJ1-5, with 8 bases lining up with TRBD1. Germline assignment: CDR1 SGHDT and CDR2 YYEEEE. This CDR3 is built from 16 residues. With 4 bases clipped from V and 0 bases from J, the junction kept 6 bases outside the gene matches. As DNA, the CDR3 is TGTGCCAGCAGCGAGACAGGGGTGACTAGCAATCAGCCCCAGCATTTT. Residues: CASSETGVTSNQPQHF. The whole variable domain, filled in from reference TRBV5-6 and TRBJ1-5, reads DAGVTQSPTHLIKTRGQQVTLRCSPKSGHDTVSWYQQALGQGPQFIFQYYEEEERQRGNFPDRFSGHQFPNYSSELNVNALLLGDSALYLCASSETGVTSNQPQHFGDGTRLSIL.

In this sample, this clonotype turned up a few times. The rearrangement joins TRBV7-2 to TRBJ1-4; no clear D gene. The CDR3 totals 14 residues. Deletions cut 5 bases from V and 4 bases from J, with 11 bases between. Per germline, CDR1 SGHTA and CDR2 FQGNSA. The DNA of the CDR3 is TGTGCCAGCAGCCCACGTTCACATAATGAAAAACTGTTTTTT. Translating it yields CASSPRSHNEKLFF.

This clonotype was seen a few times. The J gene is TRBJ2-5, the V gene TRBV5-1; 8 bases are shared with TRBD2. The CDR3 spans 17 residues. Trimming removed 4 bases from V and 1 base from J; junction bases left unmatched: 12. Germline lookup yields CDR1 SGHRS and CDR2 YFSETQ. The CDR3 DNA follows: TGCGCCAGCAGCCCTGGCGGCCGGGGACTAGTCCAAGAGACCCAGTACTTC. Amino acid sequence: CASSPGGRGLVQETQYF.

The rearrangement links TRBV7-3 to TRBJ2-7; D assignment may be TRBD1 or TRBD2 (7 bases each). The CDR3 consists of 16 residues. V shed 4 bases and J shed 4 bases, with 20 bases lying between them. Germline V gene sequence: CDR1 SGHTA, CDR2 FQGTGA. Here the CDR3 DNA reads TGTGCCAGCAGCTCAGGGCCCCAGGGGGGGAAGTACGAGCAGTACTTC. It is translated as CASSSGPQGGKYEQYF.

This clonotype was counted only a few times. The chain couples TRBV20-1 to TRBJ1-1; D is unclear. Germline V gene data show CDR1 as DFQATT and CDR2 as SNEGSKA (reference sequence). V was pared by 1 base and J by 1 base, with 7 bases between. The length of the CDR3 is 13 residues. CDR3 bases: TGCAGTGCTAGAGTGCAACAGAACACTGAAGCTTTCTTT. The encoded protein is CSARVQQNTEAFF.

The chain joins TRBV2 to TRBJ1-1, with D perhaps TRBD1 (5 bases). Germline lookup yields CDR1 SNHLY and CDR2 FYNNEI. This CDR3 has 14 amino acids. V was trimmed by 8 bases and J by 4 bases, leaving 17 bases between them. CDR3 amino acids: CASGRRGEITEAFF. CDR3 sequence (DNA): TGTGCCAGCGGAAGAAGGGGTGAAATCACTGAAGCTTTCTTT.

In its sample, this clonotype was seen a few times. The gene calls are TRBV10-3 and TRBJ2-3; TRBD2 matches at 8 bases. The trim removed 7 bases at V and 4 bases at J, leaving 10 bases unmatched. This CDR3 has 15 residues. The germline CDR1 and CDR2 sequences are ENHRY and SYGVKD. The CDR3 DNA reads as TGTGCCATCACTCGTAGCGGGGCAGGAGCAGATACGCAGTATTTT. Its protein is CAITRSGAGADTQYF.

V gene TRBV28 combines with J gene TRBJ2-1; the D is unclear. Trimming took off 6 bases at V and 9 bases at J, with 12 bases between the two ends. CDR1 and CDR2 (germline): MDHEN, SYDVKM. The CDR3 covers 12 residues. The CDR3, as DNA: TGTGCCAGCAGCCCTCTCTCGGCTGAGCAGTTCTTC. Its translation is CASSPLSAEQFF.

V is TRBV7-9 and J is TRBJ1-2; 10 positions agree with TRBD1. The V gene's germline CDR1 is SEHNR and CDR2 FQNEAQ (reference sequence). The CDR3 loop spans 17 amino acids. The V gene end was trimmed by 2 bases and the J gene end by 4 bases; junction bases not matched to a gene: 10. The CDR3 loop is CASSLTGTGEDGYGYTF. The DNA of the CDR3 is TGTGCCAGCAGCTTAACCGGGACAGGGGAGGACGGCTATGGCTACACCTTC.

The chain has TRBV4-1 and TRBJ1-2, with unresolved D. The CDR3 totals 13 residues. The V gene's germline CDR1 is MGHRA and CDR2 YSYEKL. V lost 2 bases to trimming and J lost 7 bases, with 11 bases between them. CDR3 loop: CASSQIVGCGYTF. The CDR3 nucleotides are TGCGCCAGCAGCCAAATCGTAGGTTGTGGCTACACCTTC.

This clonotype has just a few counts. The chain employs TRBV7-3 and TRBJ2-1; 7 nucleotides align to TRBD2. Germline V lookup: CDR1 SGHTA, CDR2 FQGTGA. This CDR3 spans 14 amino acids. Trimming cost V 4 bases and J 4 bases; bases outside gene matches: 4. Here the CDR3 reads CASSSPGGYNEQFF. CDR3 DNA sequence: TGTGCCAGCAGCTCCCCGGGGGGATACAATGAGCAGTTCTTC.

The chain combines TRBV20-1 with TRBJ2-4; D perhaps matches TRBD2 (5 bases). The J call may be in error: the DNA end matches TRBJ2-7 better. The germline CDR1 and CDR2 sequences are DFQATT and SNEGSKA (reference sequence). The CDR3 has 14 amino acids. CDR3 amino acids: CSAKPLTGSYEQYF. The CDR3 DNA is TGCAGTGCCAAGCCCCTCACGGGATCCTACGAGCAGTACTTC.

This clonotype was seen a few times. The rearrangement joins TRBV20-1 to TRBJ2-1; D gene ambiguous. CDR1 DFQATT and CDR2 SNEGSKA come from the germline V gene (reference sequence). V dropped 2 bases and J dropped 5 bases, with 13 bases sitting between them. The CDR3 is 14 residues long. CDR3 DNA: TGCAGTGCTAGATCTGACGTGGCGCACAATGAGCAGTTCTTC. It is translated as CSARSDVAHNEQFF.

The rearrangement joins TRBV2 to TRBJ2-5; D ambiguous. The length of the CDR3 is 15 residues. Deletions cut 4 bases from V and 0 bases from J, with 12 bases between. CDR1 is SNHLY and CDR2 is FYNNEI in the germline V gene. In DNA, the CDR3 is TGTGCCAGCAGTGTATACGGGTTGTACCAAGAGACCCAGTACTTC. This gives the protein CASSVYGLYQETQYF.

V is TRBV5-1 and J is TRBJ1-2; D uncertain. The V gene's germline CDR1 is SGHRS and CDR2 YFSETQ. The CDR3 is 17 residues long. The V end lost 0 bases, the J end lost 8 bases, and 23 bases lay between the germline ends. The CDR3 sequence: CASSLVGRAHSGEGYTF. The CDR3 DNA reads TGCGCCAGCAGCTTGGTTGGGCGCGCGCACTCCGGGGAGGGCTACACCTTC.

The chain recombines TRBV29-1 with TRBJ2-7, with no clear D. V lost 6 bases to trimming and J lost 7 bases, with 16 bases between them. Germline CDR1 reads SQVTM; CDR2 reads ANQGSEA. The CDR3 loop spans 12 amino acids. DNA of the CDR3: TGCAGCGTGTTGGGGTTCTTGGGGGAGCAGTACTTC. This sequence encodes CSVLGFLGEQYF.

The chain links TRBV20-1 to TRBJ2-1, with 8 positions matching TRBD1. J lost 6 bases, V lost 6 bases, and 7 bases had no gene match. This CDR3 spans 13 amino acids. The germline V gene encodes CDR1 DFQATT and CDR2 SNEGSKA (reference sequence). The CDR3 DNA follows: TGCAGTGCCTCGGACAGGGTTTGCAATGAGCAGTTCTTC. Protein product: CSASDRVCNEQFF.

This clonotype came up many times. The chain links TRBV4-3 to TRBJ2-1; D might be TRBD2 (6 bases). The V gene lost 0 bases and the J gene lost 9 bases, with 12 bases spanning the gap. Germline V gene data show CDR1 as LGHNA and CDR2 as YSLEER. The CDR3 length is 14 residues. The CDR3 protein is CASSQEAGRIEQFF. DNA for the CDR3: TGCGCCAGCAGCCAAGAAGCAGGGAGGATTGAGCAGTTCTTC.

V gene TRBV28 combines with J gene TRBJ1-2; 9 bases align to TRBD1. After removal of 4 bases from V and 4 bases from J, the junction contained 7 bases not matched to a gene. The germline gives CDR1 MDHEN, CDR2 SYDVKM. CDR3 length: 15 residues. Here the CDR3 reads CASSSGQGPVYGYTF. In DNA form, the CDR3 reads TGTGCCAGCAGTTCGGGACAGGGTCCTGTCTATGGCTACACCTTC.

This clonotype was seen only a few times. The chain combines TRBV5-6 with TRBJ2-7; D is undetermined. The V gene's germline CDR1 is SGHDT and CDR2 YYEEEE. The V end was cut by 1 base, the J end by 4 bases, with 9 bases between. The CDR3 contains 13 residues. The CDR3 protein is CASSLSRLYEQYF. CDR3 bases: TGTGCCAGCAGCTTGTCGAGGTTGTACGAGCAGTACTTC.